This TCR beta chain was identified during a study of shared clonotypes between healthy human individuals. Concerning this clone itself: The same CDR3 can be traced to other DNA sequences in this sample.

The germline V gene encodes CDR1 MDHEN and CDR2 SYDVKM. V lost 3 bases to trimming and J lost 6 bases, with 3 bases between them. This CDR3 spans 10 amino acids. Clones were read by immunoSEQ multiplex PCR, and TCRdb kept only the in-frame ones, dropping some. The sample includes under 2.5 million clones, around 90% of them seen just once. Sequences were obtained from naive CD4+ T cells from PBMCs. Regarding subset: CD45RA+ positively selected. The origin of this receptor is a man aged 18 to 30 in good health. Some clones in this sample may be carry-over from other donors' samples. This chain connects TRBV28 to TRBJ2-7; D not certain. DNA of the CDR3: TGTGCCAGCAGTTTCAGCGAGCAGTACTTC. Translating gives CASSFSEQYF.